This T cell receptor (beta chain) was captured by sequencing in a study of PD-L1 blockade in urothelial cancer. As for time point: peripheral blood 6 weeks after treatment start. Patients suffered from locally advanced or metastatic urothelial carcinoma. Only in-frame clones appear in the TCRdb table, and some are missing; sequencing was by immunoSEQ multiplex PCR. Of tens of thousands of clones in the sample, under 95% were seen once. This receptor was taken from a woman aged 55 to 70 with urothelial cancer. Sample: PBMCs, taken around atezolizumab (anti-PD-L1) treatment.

CDR3 region: CASSQVLTGELFF. The CDR3, as DNA: TGTGCCAGCAGCCAAGTTCTGACCGGGGAGCTGTTTTTT. The chain joins TRBV14 to TRBJ2-2; the D is unclear. V was cut by 1 base and J by 5 bases, with 5 bases left in between. This CDR3 is 13 amino acids long. Germline V gene sequence: CDR1 SGHDN, CDR2 FVKESK.